Below, 29 T cell receptor beta chains from the same sample are listed, as sequenced in a study of shared clonotypes between healthy human individuals. The data were produced by immunoSEQ multiplex PCR, yet TCRdb's version contains in-frame clones alone and is incomplete. The sample consists of approximately 2.3 million clones, over 85% of them appearing once. The sequenced sample was naive CD4+ T cells from PBMCs. Documented subset: CD45RA+ positively selected. The origin of the receptors is a young man in good health. Some clones in this sample may be carry-over from other donors' samples.

A word on this clone: In the same sample, other DNA sequences code for this CDR3. The J gene is TRBJ2-7, the V gene TRBV6-5; TRBD1 agrees at 9 bases. Germline CDR1 reads MNHEY; CDR2 reads SVGAGI. Trimming at V came to 1 base and at J to 2 bases, leaving 3 bases not matched to a gene. The CDR3 is 15 amino acids. The CDR3 spells CASSYLDRGPYEQYF. The CDR3 coding sequence is TGTGCCAGCAGTTACTTGGACAGGGGCCCCTACGAGCAGTACTTC.

V gene TRBV2 combines with J gene TRBJ2-2, with D unclear. This CDR3 comprises 12 residues. From germline, CDR1 is SNHLY and CDR2 FYNNEI. The CDR3 spells CATGRFTGELFF. CDR3 nucleotides: TGTGCTACCGGACGATTTACCGGGGAGCTGTTTTTT.

A single count supports this clone. The rearrangement joins TRBV7-9 to TRBJ2-4; D possibly matches TRBD1 or TRBD2 (5 bases each). V lost 8 bases and J lost 3, with 29 bases in between. CDR1 is SEHNR, CDR2 FQNEAQ, per germline (reference sequence). This CDR3 has 19 amino acids. In DNA, the CDR3 is TGTGCCAGCGCCGCTACTGACAGCCTGCGTGGGGGAAACAAAAACATTCAGTACTTC. Translated: CASAATDSLRGGNKNIQYF.

Only one count was recorded for this clone. The chain is built from TRBV11-2 and TRBJ1-1; TRBD1 aligns across 10 bases. The CDR3 consists of 14 residues. CDR1 SGHAT and CDR2 FQNNGV come from the germline V gene. J lost 5 bases, V lost 5 bases, and 5 bases had no gene match. This CDR3 is CASSRQGAGTEAFF. DNA of the CDR3: TGTGCCAGCAGCCGACAGGGGGCTGGTACTGAAGCTTTCTTT.

This rearrangement joins TRBV27 to TRBJ1-1; a possible D gene is TRBD1 (5 bases). V was trimmed by 5 bases and J by 2 bases, leaving 15 bases between them. CDR1 is MNHEY, CDR2 SMNVEV, per germline (reference sequence). The CDR3 extends over 15 amino acids. CDR3 sequence: CASSPPGPANTEAFF. CDR3 nucleotide sequence: TGTGCCAGCAGTCCTCCGGGGCCTGCTAACACTGAAGCTTTCTTT.

A single count supports this clone. The same CDR3 arises from other DNA sequences in this sample as well. The chain carries TRBV9 and TRBJ2-1; TRBD2 matches 9 bases. The CDR3 is made up of 15 amino acids. Germline values: CDR1 SGDLS, CDR2 YYNGEE. Trimming removed 0 bases from V and 2 bases from J; junction bases left unmatched: 0. As DNA, the CDR3 is TGTGCCAGCAGCGTAGGCGGGAGGGCCTACAATGAGCAGTTCTTC. Translation: CASSVGGRAYNEQFF.

This chain joins TRBV10-3 and TRBJ2-7, with a tentative D call TRBD1 (7 bases). This CDR3 has 19 residues. The V end was cut by 1 base, the J end by 3 bases, with 25 bases between. The germline gives CDR1 ENHRY, CDR2 SYGVKD. The chain's CDR3 is CAISEYGTASSGGLYEQYF. The CDR3 DNA reads as TGTGCCATCAGTGAGTACGGGACAGCTTCTTCTGGGGGACTCTACGAGCAGTACTTC.

The CDR3 reads CAWSVWAGGRYGYTF. CDR3 nucleotides: TGTGCCTGGAGTGTATGGGCAGGGGGCCGCTATGGCTACACCTTC. This chain joins TRBV30 and TRBJ1-2; TRBD1 matches 8 bases. The CDR3 extends over 15 amino acids. V lost 0 bases to trimming and J lost 4 bases; unmatched junction nucleotides: 7. The germline gives CDR1 GTSNPN, CDR2 SVGIG (reference sequence).

The chain uses TRBV5-1 and TRBJ2-2, with 7 bases lining up with TRBD2. There are 17 residues in the CDR3. Per the germline V gene, CDR1 is SGHRS and CDR2 is YFSETQ. V lost 7 bases and J lost 3; bases outside the gene matches: 15. CDR3 protein: CASSTGARGGHTGELFF. As DNA, the CDR3 is TGCGCCAGCTCCACTGGGGCTAGGGGAGGGCACACCGGGGAGCTGTTTTTT.

The chain uses TRBV9 and TRBJ2-5, with D uncertain. Germline values: CDR1 SGDLS, CDR2 YYNGEE. V was cut by 3 bases and J by 5 bases, with 17 bases left in between. The CDR3 has 15 amino acids. In DNA form, the CDR3 reads TGTGCCAGCAGCGCCCCGATCGGGTCTGTGGAGACCCAGTACTTC. Protein: CASSAPIGSVETQYF.

In the case of this clone: One end of the junction varies from germline; a read error may be responsible. The chain is built from TRBV11-2 and TRBJ2-1; no firm D call. The CDR3 runs 18 residues. Germline CDR1 reads SGHAT; CDR2 reads FQNNGV. The CDR3 protein is CASSPGGRIGRMYSEQFF. In DNA, the CDR3 is TGTGCCAGCAGCCCAGGTGGAAGAATAGGAAGGATGTACAGTGAGCAGTTCTTC.

The rearrangement joins TRBV30 to TRBJ1-2, with a weak D call TRBD1 (5 bases). V lost 5 bases and J 8 bases, leaving 12 bases between the germline ends. Germline V lookup: CDR1 GTSNPN, CDR2 SVGIG (reference sequence). CDR3 length equals 11 residues. The CDR3 nucleotides are TGTGCCTGGCACGCGTGGGGGGGCTACACCTTC. Amino acid sequence: CAWHAWGGYTF.

This sequence joins TRBV6-1 and TRBJ2-7; 8 bases line up with TRBD2. This CDR3 spans 15 amino acids. CDR1 MNHNS and CDR2 SASEGT come from the germline V gene. The junction had 16 bases not matched to a gene; V was cut back by 10 bases and J by 5 bases. The CDR3 here is CATCTGTRGRDEQYF. The CDR3 DNA is TGTGCCACATGCACCGGGACTAGGGGAAGGGACGAGCAGTACTTC.

This clone was observed a few times. The chain carries TRBV21-1 and TRBJ2-7; TRBD1 is the table's D call and was not checked against the DNA. TRBV21-1 is designated a pseudogene. The CDR3 runs 14 residues. This CDR3 reads CASSRDRGSYEQYF. CDR3 nucleotide sequence: TGTGCCAGCAGCAGGGACAGGGGGTCCTACGAGCAGTACTTC.

Comments on this clone: This CDR3 is also generated by other DNA sequences in the sample. This chain links TRBV19 with TRBJ2-7; 8 bases agree with TRBD1. The V gene end was trimmed by 6 bases and the J gene end by 1 base; junction bases not matched to a gene: 5. The germline V gene encodes CDR1 LNHDA and CDR2 SQIVND (reference sequence). CDR3 length equals 14 residues. Here the CDR3 reads CASSRTGLSYEQYF. The CDR3 nucleotides are TGTGCCAGTAGCAGGACAGGGTTGTCCTACGAGCAGTACTTC.

The chain joins TRBV27 to TRBJ1-5; D is possibly TRBD1 (5 bases). Looked up from germline, CDR1 is MNHEY and CDR2 is SMNVEV (reference sequence). This CDR3 has 13 amino acids. The V end lost 3 bases, the J end lost 7 bases, and 10 bases lay between the germline ends. The CDR3 spells CASSLEGLQPQHF. DNA for the CDR3: TGTGCCAGCAGTTTGGAGGGGCTCCAGCCCCAGCATTTT.

This clone has only one observation. The chain uses TRBV19 and TRBJ2-7; D call uncertain. The CDR3 is made up of 14 amino acids. Germline V gives CDR1 LNHDA, CDR2 SQIVND (reference sequence). With 3 bases removed from V and 2 bases from J, the gap between germline ends came to 11 bases. The CDR3 DNA reads as TGTGCCAGTAGTATGTCCGGGCCGACCTACGAGCAGTACTTC. Encoded protein: CASSMSGPTYEQYF. The whole variable domain, remainder taken from reference TRBV19 and TRBJ2-7, is DGGITQSPKYLFRKEGQNVTLSCEQNLNHDAMYWYRQDPGQGLRLIYYSQIVNDFQKGDIAEGYSVSREKKESFPLTVTSAQKNPTAFYLCASSMSGPTYEQYFGPGTRLTVT.

This chain connects TRBV29-1 to TRBJ2-3, with TRBD2 as a possible D gene (6 bases). V dropped 0 bases and J dropped 2 bases, with 12 bases sitting between them. CDR1 is SQVTM and CDR2 is ANQGSEA in the germline V gene. The CDR3 is made up of 15 amino acids. The chain's CDR3 is CSVEEASVFTDTQYF. The DNA of the CDR3 is TGCAGCGTTGAAGAGGCTAGCGTTTTCACAGATACGCAGTATTTT.

The chain combines TRBV29-1 with TRBJ2-1; 7 bases map to TRBD2. J gave up 3 bases and V 4 bases, and 6 bases lay outside the gene matches. The CDR3 has 14 amino acids. Germline CDR1 and CDR2: SQVTM and ANQGSEA. The CDR3 DNA reads TGCAGCGTTGTTCGGGACTACGTCTACAATGAGCAGTTCTTC. It yields the protein CSVVRDYVYNEQFF.

V usage is TRBV5-1 and J usage is TRBJ2-3; D may be TRBD1 or TRBD2 (5 bases each). CDR3 length equals 16 residues. Germline assignment: CDR1 SGHRS and CDR2 YFSETQ. Trimming removed 4 bases at V and 2 bases at J, with 17 bases between. The CDR3 reads CASSNPQRGDTDTQYF. The CDR3 DNA reads TGCGCCAGCAGCAATCCCCAGAGGGGAGACACAGATACGCAGTATTTT.

The chain joins TRBV7-2 to TRBJ1-2; D remains ambiguous. The germline gives CDR1 SGHTA, CDR2 FQGNSA. V dropped 1 base and J dropped 0 bases, with 12 bases sitting between them. The CDR3 length is 16 residues. The CDR3 sequence is CASSLGRWQTNYGYTF. In nucleotides, the CDR3 is TGTGCCAGCAGCTTAGGTCGATGGCAGACTAACTATGGCTACACCTTC. Using reference TRBV7-2 and TRBJ1-2 for the parts outside the CDR3, the full variable domain is GAGVSQSPSNKVTEKGKDVELRCDPISGHTALYWYRQSLGQGLEFLIYFQGNSAPDKSGLPSDRFSAERTGGSVSTLTIQRTQQEDSAVYLCASSLGRWQTNYGYTFGSGTRLTVV.

This clone was detected only once. This chain uses TRBV11-2 with TRBJ1-4, with D unresolved. The CDR3 has 16 amino acids. Between the trimmed V and J ends, which lost 0 bases and 10 bases, there was a span of 18 bases. Germline assignment: CDR1 SGHAT and CDR2 FQNNGV. The CDR3 nucleotides read TGTGCCAGCAGCTTAGATTGTAGGGAAAGTTTGAGAAAACTGTTTTTT. Protein: CASSLDCRESLRKLFF. Combining the CDR3 with reference TRBV11-2 and TRBJ1-4 gives the whole variable domain EAGVAQSPRYKIIEKRQSVAFWCNPISGHATLYWYQQILGQGPKLLIQFQNNGVVDDSQLPKDRFSAERLKGVDSTLKIQPAKLEDSAVYLCASSLDCRESLRKLFFGSGTQLSVL.

The chain links TRBV27 to TRBJ2-2, with D hard to call. The CDR3 runs 13 residues. The germline V gene encodes CDR1 MNHEY and CDR2 SMNVEV (reference sequence). V was trimmed by 2 bases and J by 6 bases, leaving 7 bases between them. The CDR3 region has the DNA TGTGCCAGCAGTTTACTTTCTTCCGGGGAGCTGTTTTTT. Amino acids: CASSLLSSGELFF.

This clone came up once. The V gene is TRBV19, the J gene TRBJ2-5; tentative D call: TRBD2 (5 bases). V was shortened by 6 bases and J by 5 bases, with 16 bases between the two germline ends. Germline V gives CDR1 LNHDA, CDR2 SQIVND (reference sequence). The CDR3 covers 14 residues. The CDR3 bases are TGTGCCAGTAGGTCCTGGCTAGGCGGGGAGACCCAGTACTTC. Amino acid sequence: CASRSWLGGETQYF.

The chain links TRBV10-2 to TRBJ2-5; D is unclear. V was cut by 9 bases and J by 3 bases, with 2 bases left in between. The germline CDR1 and CDR2 sequences are WSHSY and SAAADI. The CDR3 spans 9 residues. This chain's CDR3 is CAREETQYF. For the CDR3, the DNA is TGCGCCAGAGAAGAGACCCAGTACTTC.

This clone was seen a single time. V usage is TRBV4-1 and J usage is TRBJ2-1; 8 nucleotides line up with TRBD1. The CDR3 length is 16 residues. J lost 8 bases, V lost 4 bases, and 13 bases had no gene match. Per germline, CDR1 MGHRA and CDR2 YSYEKL. The CDR3 here is CASSPGFTGGGYEQFF. The CDR3 DNA reads as TGCGCCAGCAGCCCCGGTTTCACAGGGGGTGGCTATGAGCAGTTCTTC.

The genes are TRBV7-9 and TRBJ2-5; 8 bases are a match to TRBD2. The CDR3 is made up of 15 amino acids. The ends lost 2 bases at V and 1 base at J; junction bases unmatched: 3. CDR1 and CDR2 (germline): SEHNR, FQNEAQ (reference sequence). CDR3 amino acids: CASSLLAGPQETQYF. The CDR3 DNA reads TGTGCCAGCAGCTTACTAGCGGGTCCCCAAGAGACCCAGTACTTC.

This chain joins TRBV28 and TRBJ2-1; tentatively, D is TRBD2 (5 bases). CDR1 is MDHEN and CDR2 is SYDVKM in the germline V gene. V lost 3 bases and J 8 bases, leaving 8 bases between the germline ends. The CDR3 is 12 residues long. The CDR3, as DNA: TGTGCCAGCAGTTTTCGGCGGGATGAGCAGTTCTTC. Its protein is CASSFRRDEQFF.

This clone appeared a single time. The chain recombines TRBV5-4 with TRBJ1-2, with 7 nucleotides matching TRBD1. In germline, CDR1 is SGHNT, CDR2 YYREEE (reference sequence). The trim removed 5 bases at V and 8 bases at J, leaving 9 bases unmatched. The CDR3 has 13 residues. CDR3 DNA: TGTGCCAGCAGTCAGACAGGGCCCGAAGGCTACACCTTC. It is translated as CASSQTGPEGYTF.